The source of this T cell receptor (beta chain) is a study of blood T cell repertoires in COVID-19. Across the study: From the United States, Italy and Spain came samples of acute and convalescent COVID-19.

The data were produced by immunoSEQ multiplex PCR, yet TCRdb's version contains in-frame clones alone and is incomplete. The data show tens of thousands of clones, roughly nine tenths seen once. With 2 bases removed from V and 0 bases from J, the gap between germline ends came to 8 bases. The CDR3 consists of 15 residues. Per germline, CDR1 SGHAT and CDR2 FQNNGV. The clonotype comes from a man in his fifties or sixties with acute or convalescent COVID-19. This chain uses TRBV11-2 with TRBJ2-1; D gene ambiguous. Sequencing was performed on peripheral blood. The CDR3 loop is CASSLSSGSYNEQFF. CDR3 nucleotide sequence: TGTGCCAGCAGCTTATCCAGTGGCTCCTACAATGAGCAGTTCTTC.